The rows below give T cell receptor beta chains drawn from one sample of a study of identical twins. TCRdb ran MiXCR on the 5' RACE reads and lists one entry per CDR3 protein. This table holds 1,800,000 or so distinct CDR3 sequences, roughly a third found once. The sample comprised cord blood. Every receptor here comes from a newborn girl in good health. Both conserved end residues are part of each CDR3. D genes are given only for firm matches. Some rows mark clone size as missing; the rest say once, few, many or name a class of expanded clone.

j_gene: TRBJ2-7
abundance: few
len: 11
d_gene: -
v_gene: TRBV20-1
CDR3aa: CSAYPGYEQYF
CDR3nt: TGCAGTGCTTATCCAGGCTACGAGCAGTACTTC

j_gene: TRBJ2-1
abundance: many
len: 15
d_gene: -
v_gene: TRBV29-1
CDR3aa: CSVVLGNGKENEQFF
CDR3nt: TGCAGCGTTGTACTAGGGAATGGGAAAGAAAATGAGCAGTTCTTC

j_gene: TRBJ1-2
abundance: few
len: 15
d_gene: TRBD1
v_gene: TRBV20-1
CDR3aa: CSARADRAHNYGYTF
CDR3nt: TGCAGTGCTAGGGCAGACAGGGCCCACAACTATGGCTACACCTTC

j_gene: TRBJ1-2
abundance: -
len: 13
d_gene: -
v_gene: TRBV6-2/TRBV6-3
CDR3aa: CAGRQPPFPGYTF
CDR3nt: TGTGCCGGAAGACAGCCACCCTTCCCCGGCTACACCTTC

j_gene: TRBJ2-3
abundance: -
len: 15
d_gene: TRBD2
v_gene: TRBV5-1
CDR3aa: CASRPGLARSDTQYF
CDR3nt: TGCGCCAGCAGACCGGGACTAGCCAGGTCAGATACGCAGTATTTT

j_gene: TRBJ1-2
abundance: -
len: 14
d_gene: -
v_gene: TRBV7-9
CDR3aa: CASSLAAGEYGYTF
CDR3nt: TGTGCCAGCAGCTTAGCCGCAGGGGAGTATGGCTACACCTTC

j_gene: TRBJ2-1
abundance: -
len: 13
d_gene: -
v_gene: TRBV20-1
CDR3aa: CSARGPYDGEQFF
CDR3nt: TGCAGTGCTCGGGGACCCTATGATGGTGAGCAGTTCTTC

j_gene: TRBJ2-1
abundance: few
len: 14
d_gene: -
v_gene: TRBV27
CDR3aa: CASSIKRRPYEQSF
CDR3nt: TGTGCCAGCAGTATAAAAAGGCGACCGTATGAGCAGTCCTTC

j_gene: TRBJ2-4
abundance: -
len: 15
d_gene: TRBD2
v_gene: TRBV4-2
CDR3aa: CASSRGTSGSYGQYF
CDR3nt: TGTGCCAGCAGCCGCGGGACTAGCGGCTCCTACGGGCAGTACTTC

j_gene: TRBJ1-6
abundance: few
len: 15
d_gene: -
v_gene: TRBV20-1
CDR3aa: CSAKGVLSYNSPLHF
CDR3nt: TGCAGTGCTAAGGGGGTCCTCTCCTATAATTCACCCCTCCACTTT

j_gene: TRBJ2-3
abundance: -
len: 15
d_gene: -
v_gene: TRBV2
CDR3aa: CASVEGNRVTDTQYF
CDR3nt: TGTGCCAGCGTAGAAGGTAACAGGGTCACAGATACGCAGTATTTT

j_gene: TRBJ2-3
abundance: -
len: 12
d_gene: -
v_gene: TRBV5-1
CDR3aa: CASSDTGEAQYF
CDR3nt: TGCGCCAGCAGCGATACCGGGGAGGCGCAGTATTTT

j_gene: TRBJ2-2
abundance: -
len: 18
d_gene: -
v_gene: TRBV2
CDR3aa: CASSQTPGRRPNTGELFF
CDR3nt: TGTGCCAGCAGTCAAACCCCTGGGCGAAGACCGAACACCGGGGAGCTGTTTTTT

j_gene: TRBJ2-7
abundance: -
len: 14
d_gene: -
v_gene: TRBV27
CDR3aa: CASSSSGPIYEQYF
CDR3nt: TGTGCCAGCAGTTCAAGCGGGCCTATCTACGAGCAGTACTTC

j_gene: TRBJ1-1
abundance: few
len: 15
d_gene: TRBD1
v_gene: TRBV5-1
CDR3aa: CASSLTDRVNTEAFF
CDR3nt: TGCGCCAGCAGCTTGACGGACAGGGTGAACACTGAAGCTTTCTTT

j_gene: TRBJ1-2
abundance: -
len: 13
d_gene: -
v_gene: TRBV28
CDR3aa: CASSLWVGSGYTF
CDR3nt: TGTGCCAGCAGTTTATGGGTCGGGAGCGGCTACACCTTC

j_gene: TRBJ1-1
abundance: -
len: 12
d_gene: -
v_gene: TRBV20-1
CDR3aa: CSARAQGTEAFF
CDR3nt: TGCAGTGCTAGAGCACAGGGCACTGAAGCTTTCTTT

j_gene: TRBJ2-1
abundance: few
len: 16
d_gene: -
v_gene: TRBV7-2
CDR3aa: CASSLASLLAYNEQFF
CDR3nt: TGTGCCAGCAGCTTAGCCTCGTTACTAGCCTACAATGAGCAGTTCTTC

j_gene: TRBJ2-1
abundance: few
len: 15
d_gene: TRBD2
v_gene: TRBV2
CDR3aa: CASSEEVAGRGEQFF
CDR3nt: TGTGCCAGCAGTGAAGAGGTAGCGGGGAGGGGAGAGCAGTTCTTC

j_gene: TRBJ2-7
abundance: -
len: 16
d_gene: -
v_gene: TRBV3-1
CDR3aa: CASSQAAPQPSYEQYF
CDR3nt: TGTGCCAGCAGCCAAGCCGCACCGCAACCCTCCTACGAGCAGTACTTC

j_gene: TRBJ2-5
abundance: few
len: 13
d_gene: -
v_gene: TRBV11-2
CDR3aa: CASSRGVAETQYF
CDR3nt: TGTGCCAGCAGCAGAGGGGTCGCAGAGACCCAGTACTTC

j_gene: TRBJ2-1
abundance: few
len: 15
d_gene: -
v_gene: TRBV20-1
CDR3aa: CSAREENRWYNEQFF
CDR3nt: TGCAGTGCTAGAGAGGAAAATAGATGGTACAATGAGCAGTTCTTC

j_gene: TRBJ2-3
abundance: few
len: 14
d_gene: -
v_gene: TRBV20-1
CDR3aa: CSQEAAWGTDTQYF
CDR3nt: TGCAGTCAAGAAGCGGCCTGGGGCACAGATACGCAGTATTTT

j_gene: TRBJ1-5
abundance: -
len: 14
d_gene: -
v_gene: TRBV24-1
CDR3aa: CATSDQGSNQPQHF
CDR3nt: TGTGCCACCAGTGATCAGGGATCTAATCAGCCCCAGCATTTT

j_gene: TRBJ1-2
abundance: -
len: 13
d_gene: -
v_gene: TRBV29-1
CDR3aa: CSVEPRERYGYTF
CDR3nt: TGCAGCGTCGAACCCAGGGAGAGGTATGGCTACACCTTC

j_gene: TRBJ2-3
abundance: -
len: 16
d_gene: -
v_gene: TRBV5-1
CDR3aa: CASRLLRDSSTDTQYF
CDR3nt: TGCGCCAGCCGGTTACTCCGGGACTCGAGCACAGATACGCAGTATTTT